A selection of T cell receptor beta chains follows, all from one sample in a study of human T cells and chemical hapten exposure. From the RACE reads, TCRdb called clonotypes with MiXCR, one entry per CDR3 protein. The table records some 70,000 distinct CDR3 sequences, 32% of them present only once. The source was whole blood, collected in connection with sensitization to the hapten diphenylcyclopropenone (DPC). These TCRs come from a man in his forties with alopecia areata. Some clones in this sample may be carry-over from other donors' samples. CDR3s leave out the opening cysteine and the closing phenylalanine or tryptophan. The D gene is left open where the match is weak. The size entry is marked missing in some rows and otherwise reads once, few, many or a size class.

TRBJ2-5	.	TRBV5-1	.	ASSLGRASETQY
TRBJ2-1	.	TRBV12-3/TRBV12-4	.	ASRSHSNFYNEQF
TRBJ2-6	few	TRBV6-5	.	ASSSPGTGANVLT
TRBJ2-5	few	TRBV12-3/TRBV12-4	TRBD1	ASSKDRETQY
TRBJ2-1	.	TRBV4-1	.	ASSQSVAWPYEQF
TRBJ1-5	.	TRBV7-9	TRBD1	ASSFTGANQPQH
TRBJ2-5	few	TRBV7-9	.	ASSFPPGAGETQY
TRBJ1-2	.	TRBV7-9	.	ASSFVASANGYT
TRBJ1-4	.	TRBV6-1	.	ASRGGPHEKLF
TRBJ2-5	few	TRBV5-1	.	ASSSNAGPRETQY
TRBJ2-1	.	TRBV4-3	.	ASSQGELSYNEQF
TRBJ2-7	.	TRBV18	.	ASSPPSLAGSYEQY
TRBJ2-6	.	TRBV18	TRBD1	ASSPGTGPRSGANVLT
TRBJ2-7	few	TRBV6-6	TRBD1	ASRGTGDVEQY
TRBJ2-1	few	TRBV18	.	ASSPTGGTYNEQF
TRBJ1-1	.	TRBV7-9	.	ASSPDGTKHRAF
TRBJ1-6	.	TRBV14	.	ASSLMPHSYNSPLH
TRBJ2-1	.	TRBV7-2	.	ASSRDLGYNEQF
TRBJ2-4	.	TRBV2	.	ASSEEEGWSVAKNIQY
TRBJ2-3	few	TRBV7-8	.	ASSLEAKGDTQY
TRBJ2-5	.	TRBV5-1	.	ASLRHPESETQY
TRBJ2-3	.	TRBV27	.	ASSLEGFTDTQY
TRBJ1-5	.	TRBV3-1	.	ASSHLGRQPQH
TRBJ2-1	.	TRBV12-3/TRBV12-4	TRBD2	ASRGLAGTYNEQF
TRBJ2-4	.	TRBV11-2	TRBD2	ASRRPGGSRDIQY
TRBJ1-5	many	TRBV20-1	.	SARGLDQPQH
TRBJ2-1	.	TRBV3-1	.	ASSQSVSGYYEQF
TRBJ2-7	few	TRBV12-3/TRBV12-4	.	ASSLGGKVDEQY
TRBJ2-1	.	TRBV7-6	TRBD2	ASSLPELADNEQF
TRBJ2-1	.	TRBV20-1	TRBD1	SAAGQGIYNEQF
TRBJ2-7	.	TRBV12-3/TRBV12-4	TRBD1	ASSFMDRGEQY
TRBJ1-4	few	TRBV20-1	.	SARDLGGVNEKLF
TRBJ2-3	few	TRBV28	TRBD2	ASSSPTSAIQNTQY
TRBJ2-3	.	TRBV19	.	ASSPNTDTQY
TRBJ2-7	.	TRBV20-1	.	SARPTSEQY
TRBJ2-7	few	TRBV12-3/TRBV12-4	.	ASSLSTGRYEQY
TRBJ1-5	few	TRBV30	.	AWSAGGGNQPQH
TRBJ2-3	few	TRBV28	TRBD2	ASSPLGGGTDTQY
TRBJ2-7	few	TRBV6-6	TRBD1	ASSYADRESSYEQY
TRBJ2-3	few	TRBV3-1	.	ASSQGPSTDTQY